This T cell receptor (beta chain) was sequenced during a study of PD-1 and CTLA-4 blockade in melanoma. The assay was immunoSEQ multiplex PCR, and TCRdb's table has in-frame clones only and misses some. The table includes nearly 30,000 clones, around nine tenths detected once. With 0 bases clipped from V and 3 bases from J, the junction kept 7 bases outside the gene matches. Per the germline V gene, CDR1 is SGHRS and CDR2 is YFSETQ. The CDR3 has 17 amino acids. Specimen: CD8+ T cells from peripheral blood, collected before anti-PD-1 treatment. The clonotype was recovered from a human donor with melanoma. V and J are TRBV5-1 and TRBJ2-1, with TRBD2 matching 9 bases. The CDR3 nucleotides are TGCGCCAGCAGCTTGGAAGGTAGCGGGAGCGGCTACAATGAGCAGTTCTTC. Protein product: CASSLEGSGSGYNEQFF.